The next 3 T cell receptor beta chains were all read from a single sample in a study of blood T cell repertoires in COVID-19. TCRdb's copy holds only in-frame clones and misses some; the assay was immunoSEQ multiplex PCR. The repertoire consists of a few hundred thousand clones, with approximately 90% occurring once and the leading ten covering about 3%. What was sequenced was peripheral blood. The receptors stem from a young man with active or convalescent COVID-19.

The J gene is TRBJ2-3, the V gene TRBV7-9; 7 bases agree with TRBD1. Germline CDR1 is SEHNR and CDR2 is FQNEAQ (reference sequence). V was pared by 3 bases and J by 1 base, with 7 bases of the junction left unmatched. The CDR3 contains 16 residues. CDR3 loop: CASSFSPGGRTDTQYF. The CDR3 region has the DNA TGTGCCAGCAGCTTCAGTCCAGGGGGTCGCACAGATACGCAGTATTTT.

The gene calls are TRBV7-3 and TRBJ2-3; D gene unclear. The CDR3 contains 13 residues. CDR1 is SGHTA, CDR2 FQGTGA, per germline. The germline V and J ends were trimmed by 4 bases and 4 bases, with 9 bases remaining between them. The CDR3: CASSSYLSDTQYF. The CDR3 DNA sequence: TGTGCCAGCAGCTCCTACCTATCAGATACGCAGTATTTT.

This rearrangement joins TRBV5-4 to TRBJ2-3; 9 nucleotides align to TRBD2. This CDR3 has 15 amino acids. Germline assignment: CDR1 SGHNT and CDR2 YYREEE (reference sequence). V lost 5 bases and J lost 6; bases outside the gene matches: 10. The CDR3 loop is CASSPIAGAQDTQYF. The DNA for the CDR3 is TGTGCCAGCAGTCCAATAGCGGGGGCCCAGGATACGCAGTATTTT.